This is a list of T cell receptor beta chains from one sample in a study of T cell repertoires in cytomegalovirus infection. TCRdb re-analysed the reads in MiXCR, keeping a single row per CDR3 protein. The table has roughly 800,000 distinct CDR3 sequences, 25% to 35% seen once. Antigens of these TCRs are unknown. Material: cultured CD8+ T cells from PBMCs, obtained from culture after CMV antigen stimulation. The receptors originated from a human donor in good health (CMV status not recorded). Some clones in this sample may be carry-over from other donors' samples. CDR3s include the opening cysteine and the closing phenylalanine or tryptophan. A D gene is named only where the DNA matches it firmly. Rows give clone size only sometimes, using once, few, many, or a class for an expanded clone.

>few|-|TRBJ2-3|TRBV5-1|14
TGCGCCAGCAGCTCGACCCGCCTGACAGATACGCAGTATTTT
CASSSTRLTDTQYF
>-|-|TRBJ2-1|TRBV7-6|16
TGTGCCAGCAGCCCGGGCGGCCCTCGCTCCTACAATGAGCAGTTCTTC
CASSPGGPRSYNEQFF
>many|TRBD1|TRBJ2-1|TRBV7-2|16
TGTGCCAGCAGCCCGGGACAGGGGATGGGCATTAATGAGCAGTTCTTC
CASSPGQGMGINEQFF
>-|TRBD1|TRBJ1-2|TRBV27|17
TGTGCCAGCGGCCTTTATCCCATCGGGACAGGGGATTATGGCTACACCTTC
CASGLYPIGTGDYGYTF
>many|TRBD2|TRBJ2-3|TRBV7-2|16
TGTGCCAGCAGCCCGTTAGCGGGGCCACTAACAGATACGCAGTATTTT
CASSPLAGPLTDTQYF
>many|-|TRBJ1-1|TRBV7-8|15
TGTGCCAGCAGCTTAGAGCCCAGGGGAGTTTCTGAAGCTTTCTTT
CASSLEPRGVSEAFF
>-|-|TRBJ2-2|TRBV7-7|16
TGTGCTAGCAGCTTAGCAGTGTCCGAATACACCGGGGAGCTGTTTTTT
CASSLAVSEYTGELFF
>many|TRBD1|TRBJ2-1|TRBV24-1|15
TGTGCCACCAGTGCTTATCAGGGGGCCTACAATGAGCAGTTCTTC
CATSAYQGAYNEQFF
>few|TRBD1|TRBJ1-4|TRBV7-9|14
TGTGCCAGCAGCTGGAACAGGGGGGACGAAAAACTGTTTTTT
CASSWNRGDEKLFF
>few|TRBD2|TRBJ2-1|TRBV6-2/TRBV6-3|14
TGTGCCAGCATCGATAGCGGGGGGGACGATGAGCAGTTCTTC
CASIDSGGDDEQFF
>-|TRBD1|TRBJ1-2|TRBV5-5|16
TGTGCCAGCAGCTATCGATTGACAGGGATGGACTATGGCTACACCTTC
CASSYRLTGMDYGYTF
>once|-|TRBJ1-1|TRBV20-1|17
TGCAGTGCTAGCCCAGTCGGACTCGAGGTTGGGAACACTGAAGCTTTCTTT
CSASPVGLEVGNTEAFF
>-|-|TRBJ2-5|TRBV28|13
TGTGCCAGCCTTCCTAGCAACCAAGAGACCCAGTACTTC
CASLPSNQETQYF
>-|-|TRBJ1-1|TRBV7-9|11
TGTGCCAGCAGCTCTGGGGGTGAAGCTTTCTTT
CASSSGGEAFF
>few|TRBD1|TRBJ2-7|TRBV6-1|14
TGTGCCAGCAGTGATCCGGGACAGGGTAAGGAGCAGTACTTC
CASSDPGQGKEQYF